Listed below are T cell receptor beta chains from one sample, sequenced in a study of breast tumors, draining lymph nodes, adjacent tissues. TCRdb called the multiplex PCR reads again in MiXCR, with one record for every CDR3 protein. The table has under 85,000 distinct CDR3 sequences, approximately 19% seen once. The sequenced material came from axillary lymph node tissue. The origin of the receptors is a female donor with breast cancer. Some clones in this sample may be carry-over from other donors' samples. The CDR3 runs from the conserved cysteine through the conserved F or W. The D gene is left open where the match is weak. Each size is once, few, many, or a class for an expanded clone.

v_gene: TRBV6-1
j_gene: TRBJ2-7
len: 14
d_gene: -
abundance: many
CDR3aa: CASSAGTLEYEQYF
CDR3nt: TGTGCCAGCAGTGCCGGGACACTAGAATACGAGCAGTACTTC

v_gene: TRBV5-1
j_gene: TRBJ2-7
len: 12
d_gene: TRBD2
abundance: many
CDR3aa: CASQMSGGEQYF
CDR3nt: TGCGCCAGCCAGATGTCGGGGGGGGAGCAGTACTTC

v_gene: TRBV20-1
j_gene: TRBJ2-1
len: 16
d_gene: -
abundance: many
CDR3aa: CSASSPLSGSYNEQFF
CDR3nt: TGCAGTGCTAGTAGCCCTCTTAGCGGCTCCTACAATGAGCAGTTCTTC

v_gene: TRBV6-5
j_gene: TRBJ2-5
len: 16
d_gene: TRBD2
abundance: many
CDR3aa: CASSYRFGRAQETQYF
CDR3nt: TGTGCCAGCAGTTACCGATTTGGGAGGGCACAAGAGACCCAGTACTTC

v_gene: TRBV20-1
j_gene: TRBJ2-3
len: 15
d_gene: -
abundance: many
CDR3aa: CSARNPGARSDTQYF
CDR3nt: TGCAGTGCTAGGAACCCCGGGGCTCGCTCGGATACGCAGTATTTT

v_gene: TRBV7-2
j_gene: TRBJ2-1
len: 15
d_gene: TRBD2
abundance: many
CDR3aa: CASSLSGGRDNEQFF
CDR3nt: TGTGCCAGCAGCTTATCCGGAGGGAGGGACAATGAGCAGTTCTTC

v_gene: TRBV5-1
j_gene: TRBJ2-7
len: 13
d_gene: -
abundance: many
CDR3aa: CASSLPSSYEQYF
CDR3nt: TGCGCCAGCAGCCTCCCGAGCTCCTACGAGCAGTACTTC

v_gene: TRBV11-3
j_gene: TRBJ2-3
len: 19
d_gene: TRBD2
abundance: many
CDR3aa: CASSSSGSGTLGGTDTQYF
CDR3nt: TGTGCCAGCAGCTCCAGCGGGAGTGGGACCTTAGGCGGCACAGATACGCAGTATTTT

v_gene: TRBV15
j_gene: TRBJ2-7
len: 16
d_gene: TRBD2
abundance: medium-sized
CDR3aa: CATSSRTSGYSYEQYF
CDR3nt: TGTGCCACCAGCTCTCGGACTAGCGGGTACTCCTACGAGCAGTACTTC

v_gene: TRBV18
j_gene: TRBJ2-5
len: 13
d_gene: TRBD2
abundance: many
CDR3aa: CASSPGLAETQYF
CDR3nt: TGTGCCAGCTCCCCTGGACTAGCGGAGACCCAGTACTTC

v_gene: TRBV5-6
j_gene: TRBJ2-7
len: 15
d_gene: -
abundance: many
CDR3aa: CASSSILGVGYEQYF
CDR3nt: TGTGCCAGCAGCTCCATACTAGGGGTTGGATACGAGCAGTACTTC

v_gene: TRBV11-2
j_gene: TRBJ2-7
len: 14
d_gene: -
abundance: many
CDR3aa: CASSFTGPTYEQYF
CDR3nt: TGTGCCAGCAGCTTCACGGGACCCACCTACGAGCAGTACTTC

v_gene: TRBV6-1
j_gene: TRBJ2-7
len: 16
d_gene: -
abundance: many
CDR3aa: CASSEEEGQSPYEQYF
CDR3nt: TGTGCCAGCAGTGAAGAAGAGGGCCAAAGCCCCTACGAGCAGTACTTC

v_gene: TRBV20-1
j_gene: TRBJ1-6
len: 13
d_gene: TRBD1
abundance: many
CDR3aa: CSAGQGNDSPLHF
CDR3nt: TGCAGTGCAGGACAGGGGAACGATTCACCCCTCCACTTT

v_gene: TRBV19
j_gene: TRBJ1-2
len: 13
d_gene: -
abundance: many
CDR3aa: CASRTLLNYGYTF
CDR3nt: TGTGCCAGTCGGACACTCCTAAACTATGGCTACACCTTC

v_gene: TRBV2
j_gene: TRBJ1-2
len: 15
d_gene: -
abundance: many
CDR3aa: CASSASGGLVYGYTF
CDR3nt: TGTGCCAGCAGTGCGTCGGGAGGGCTAGTCTATGGCTACACCTTC

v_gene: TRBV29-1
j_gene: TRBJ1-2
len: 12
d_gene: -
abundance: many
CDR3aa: CSVEIQGYGYTF
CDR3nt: TGCAGCGTTGAAATCCAGGGCTATGGCTACACCTTC